This T cell receptor (beta chain) was recovered during a study of T cell changes during pregnancy in multiple sclerosis. Germline V lookup: CDR1 MNHNY, CDR2 SVGAGI (reference sequence). CDR3 length: 13 residues. V lost 6 bases, J lost 5 bases, and 10 bases lay in between. Produced via immunoSEQ multiplex PCR; TCRdb's table is partial and in-frame only. The sample contains approximately 60,000 clones, just under 90% of which appear only once. Only a few counts were recorded for this clone. The receptor was isolated from a human donor whose cells served as feeder cells for cultures in a pregnancy study. This chain joins TRBV6-6 and TRBJ1-4, with a possible D match to TRBD1 (6 bases). What was sequenced was peripheral blood from another person, used as feeder cells. The CDR3 protein is CASRTGPNEKLFF. CDR3 nucleotide sequence: TGTGCCAGCAGGACAGGACCCAATGAAAAACTGTTTTTT.